Following are 24 T cell receptor beta chains from one sample sequenced in a study of T cells in women clearing cervical HPV infection. Here immunoSEQ multiplex PCR was the method, and the copy in TCRdb shows in-frame clones only, minus some. With over 30,000 clones in the sample, the ten largest clones hold approximately 4.8%. Sample: blood buffy coat. These receptor sequences come from a woman between 18 and 70 years old with a cervical HPV16 infection that either progressed to CIN3+ or cleared (not recorded which).

Points on this clone: The CDR3 end is not reached by the read, which stops 3 residues before it; the germline J gene fills it in. The chain links TRBV30 to TRBJ1-1, with 8 bases identical to TRBD1. The V segment lost 3 bases and the J segment 1 base; nucleotides outside the gene matches: 7. The CDR3 runs 15 residues. CDR1 is GTSNPN and CDR2 is SVGIG in the germline V gene (reference sequence). The covered CDR3 bases are TGTGCCTGGAGCGTGTGGGGGACAGGGAACACTGAA. As protein: CAWSVWGTGNTE. The CDR3 in full is CAWSVWGTGNTEAFF.

Worth noting for this clone: The read is 3 residues too short to cover the CDR3 end, so that end is filled in from the germline J gene. V usage is TRBV7-8 and J usage is TRBJ1-3, with 7 bases fitting TRBD1. Germline assignment: CDR1 SGHVS and CDR2 FQNEAQ. After removal of 1 base from V and 6 bases from J, the junction contained 6 bases not matched to a gene. The CDR3 runs to 15 residues. The covered CDR3 bases are TGTGCCAGCAGCTTAGGCCCGGGACAGCAAAACACC. This translates into CASSLGPGQQNT. The complete CDR3 reads CASSLGPGQQNTIYF.

This chain's CDR3 is CSVDKGGTGGDEQYF. The CDR3 bases that were read are TGCAGCGTTGACAAGGGTGGGACAGGGGGCGACGAG. The V gene is TRBV29-1, the J gene TRBJ2-7, with TRBD1 matching over 12 bases. The CDR3 extends 3 residues past the end of the read, so its final part is completed from the germline J gene. Germline V CDR1 and CDR2: SQVTM, ANQGSEA. The CDR3 has 15 amino acids. V lost 3 bases to trimming and J lost 5 bases; unmatched junction nucleotides: 8.

Notes on this clone: The observed sequence ends 3 residues before the CDR3 terminus, with the missing tail filled in from the germline J gene. V is TRBV19 and J is TRBJ1-2, with 7 bases aligning to TRBD1. The CDR3 length is 13 residues. Per the germline V gene, CDR1 is LNHDA and CDR2 is SQIVND (reference sequence). With 6 bases clipped from V and 2 bases from J, the junction kept 3 bases outside the gene matches. The sequenced CDR3 bases are TGTGCCAGTAGACAGGGACAGAACTATGGC. Protein: CASRQGQNYG. In full, the CDR3 reads CASRQGQNYGYTF. Based on the CDR3 plus reference TRBV19 and TRBJ1-2, the full variable domain is DGGITQSPKYLFRKEGQNVTLSCEQNLNHDAMYWYRQDPGQGLRLIYYSQIVNDFQKGDIAEGYSVSREKKESFPLTVTSAQKNPTAFYLCASRQGQNYGYTFGSGTRLTVV.

Points on this clone: The read ends 3 residues before the CDR3 terminus; that terminus is restored from the germline J gene. The V call is TRBV19, the J call TRBJ1-2; TRBD1 might be the D (6 bases). Between the trimmed V and J ends, which lost 2 bases and 2 bases, there was a span of 12 bases. Per the germline V gene, CDR1 is LNHDA and CDR2 is SQIVND (reference sequence). The CDR3 consists of 15 residues. The covered CDR3 bases are TGTGCCAGTAGTATACGTACAAGGGGGAACTATGGC. Protein sequence: CASSIRTRGNYG. The full CDR3 is CASSIRTRGNYGYTF.

On this clone itself: The CDR3 end falls 3 residues outside the read, so it is completed with the germline J gene. V gene TRBV5-1 combines with J gene TRBJ1-1, with D perhaps TRBD1 (6 bases). The V end lost 4 bases, the J end lost 0 bases, and 10 bases lay between the germline ends. Germline-derived CDR1 and CDR2 are SGHRS and YFSETQ. The CDR3 contains 14 residues. This chain's CDR3 is CASSQGGMNTEAFF. The CDR3 DNA, read in part, is TGCGCCAGCAGCCAAGGGGGAATGAACACTGAA.

As to this clone: The missing CDR3 end, 3 residues past where the read stops, is filled in from the germline J gene. The V and J genes are TRBV5-1 and TRBJ2-2; 9 nucleotides line up with TRBD1. CDR3 length: 15 amino acids. Trimming took 2 bases from V and 4 from J; bases not matched to a gene: 3. CDR1 is SGHRS, CDR2 YFSETQ, per germline. The CDR3 spells CASSFDRGVTGELFF. CDR3 DNA, as far as it was read: TGCGCCAGCAGCTTCGACAGGGGGGTCACCGGGGAG.

Comments on this clone: The CDR3 extends 3 residues past the end of the read, so its final part is completed from the germline J gene. J is TRBJ1-2 and V is TRBV12-3 or TRBV12-4; 8 nucleotides agree with TRBD1. The CDR3 contains 14 residues. V lost 6 bases, J lost 6 bases, and 9 bases stayed unmatched. CDR3 loop: CASSPADRANGYTF. CDR3 DNA (partial): TGTGCCAGCAGCCCGGCGGACAGGGCCAATGGC.

With regard to this clone: The CDR3 is cut off 3 residues early in the read; its end comes from the germline J gene. The chain has TRBV12-3 or TRBV12-4 and TRBJ2-7; D not certain. CDR3 length: 12 amino acids. V gave up 1 base and J gave up 2 bases, with 3 bases separating them. The CDR3 sequence: CASSLVAYEQYF. Incomplete CDR3 DNA: TGTGCCAGCAGTTTAGTAGCCTACGAG.

Remarks on this clone: The read gets to within 3 residues of the CDR3 end, and the germline J gene fills in the rest. V is TRBV29-1 and J is TRBJ2-1; the match to TRBD2 covers 11 bases. The CDR3 runs 18 residues. Germline CDR1 and CDR2: SQVTM and ANQGSEA. V shed 1 base and J 1 base; nucleotides not matched to a gene: 9. CDR3 DNA (partial): TGCAGCGTTGAAGTTACTAGCGGGGGCCCCCGGTCCTACAATGAG. It codes for CSVEVTSGGPRSYNE. The complete CDR3 sequence is CSVEVTSGGPRSYNEQFF.

On this clone: The sequence runs out 3 residues before the end of the CDR3; the remainder is reconstructed from the germline J gene. The chain recombines TRBV18 with TRBJ1-4, with TRBD1 identical over 7 bases. This CDR3 contains 15 residues. The germline V gene encodes CDR1 KGHSH and CDR2 LQKENI. Losses at the gene ends were 3 bases for V and 5 bases for J; bases not matched to a gene: 6. The sequenced CDR3 bases are TGTGCCAGCTCACCCCGACAGGGTACAAATGAAAAA. This encodes CASSPRQGTNEK. The entire CDR3 is CASSPRQGTNEKLFF.

Turning to this clone: The read gets to within 3 residues of the CDR3 end, and the germline J gene fills in the rest. The chain recombines TRBV5-4 with TRBJ2-5; TRBD2 might be the D (7 bases). Between the trimmed V and J ends, which lost 1 base and 5 bases, there was a span of 12 bases. From germline, CDR1 is SGHNT and CDR2 YYREEE (reference sequence). The CDR3 is 14 residues long. CDR3 bases read: TGTGCCAGCAGCTTGACGGGGGGCTGGGAGACC. Encoded protein: CASSLTGGWET. The whole CDR3 sequence reads CASSLTGGWETQYF.

CDR3 protein: CASSSLGRRYTEAFF. Incomplete CDR3 DNA: TGTGCCAGCAGCTCGCTGGGCCGTAGGTACACTGAA. The V call is TRBV11-2, the J call TRBJ1-1; D uncertain. From the germline J gene comes the end of the CDR3, since the read stops 3 residues before it. Trimming removed 4 bases at V and 3 bases at J, with 15 bases between. The CDR3 is made up of 15 amino acids. CDR1 SGHAT and CDR2 FQNNGV come from the germline V gene.

About this clone itself: Read coverage stops 3 residues before the CDR3 terminus; the germline J gene supplies the remainder. This sequence joins TRBV20-1 and TRBJ2-7; TRBD2 agrees at 8 bases. Germline V gene sequence: CDR1 DFQATT, CDR2 SNEGSKA (reference sequence). CDR3 length equals 16 residues. V gave up 0 bases and J gave up 0 bases; unmatched junction bases: 7. The sequenced part of the CDR3 DNA is TGCAGTGCTAGAGATCCGGGGGGGCGGAGCTCCTACGAG. Its translation is CSARDPGGRSSYE. The full CDR3 is CSARDPGGRSSYEQYF.

For this clone: The DNA ends 3 residues before the CDR3 does, and the rest of the CDR3 is filled in from the germline J gene. The J gene is TRBJ2-6, the V gene TRBV2; weak D call: TRBD1 (6 bases). Germline CDR1 reads SNHLY; CDR2 reads FYNNEI. The CDR3 covers 16 residues. V gave up 6 bases and J gave up 0 bases, with 12 bases separating them. The sequenced part of the CDR3 DNA is TGTGCCAGCAGCCGGGACACCAGCTCTGGGGCCAACGTC. Amino acids: CASSRDTSSGANV. In full, the CDR3 is CASSRDTSSGANVLTF.

Notes on this clone: The CDR3 is cut off 3 residues early in the read; its end comes from the germline J gene. Other DNA sequences within the sample encode an identical CDR3. This chain uses TRBV20-1 with TRBJ2-3; maybe TRBD2 (5 bases). Germline assignment: CDR1 DFQATT and CDR2 SNEGSKA (reference sequence). Trimming cost V 0 bases and J 0 bases, with 10 bases left between them. This CDR3 comprises 15 residues. CDR3 loop: CSARDTSVSTDTQYF. CDR3 DNA, as far as it was read: TGCAGTGCTAGAGATACTAGTGTGAGCACAGATACG.

To note about this clone: The DNA ends 3 residues before the CDR3 does, and the rest of the CDR3 is filled in from the germline J gene. The rearrangement links TRBV12-3 or TRBV12-4 to TRBJ1-3; 7 bases line up with TRBD1. The CDR3 spans 17 residues. Trimming at V came to 3 bases and at J to 0 bases, leaving 8 bases not matched to a gene. The CDR3 sequence is CASSFHGGQNSGNTIYF. The sequenced part of the CDR3 DNA is TGTGCCAGCAGTTTTCATGGGGGACAGAACTCTGGAAACACC.

With respect to this clone: Germline and junction disagree at one end, which may indicate a read error. Read coverage stops 3 residues before the CDR3 terminus; the germline J gene supplies the remainder. The rearrangement links TRBV7-3 to TRBJ2-7; D is possibly TRBD1 (6 bases). Germline V lookup: CDR1 SGHTA, CDR2 FQGTGA. This CDR3 comprises 16 residues. The part of the CDR3 DNA that was read is TGTGCCGGCAGCTTAAGAGGGACAACGAGCTCCTACGAG. It specifies CAGSLRGTTSSYE. Given in full, the CDR3 is CAGSLRGTTSSYEQYF.

With respect to this clone: The read finishes 3 residues shy of the CDR3 end, and the germline J gene is used to complete it. The chain couples TRBV9 to TRBJ1-1; D ambiguous. Trimming pared 0 bases from V and 7 bases from J, leaving 16 bases between. Germline V gives CDR1 SGDLS, CDR2 YYNGEE. This CDR3 spans 15 amino acids. Here the CDR3 reads CASSVDGRLEGEAFF. CDR3 DNA (partial): TGTGCCAGCAGCGTAGATGGGCGACTAGAGGGTGAA.

Comments on this clone: The sequenced fragment ends 3 residues before the CDR3 boundary, so the rest is inferred from the germline J gene. V is TRBV7-8 and J is TRBJ2-7; D may be TRBD1 (6 bases). Germline-derived CDR1 and CDR2 are SGHVS and FQNEAQ. V lost 1 base and J 6 bases, leaving 10 bases between the germline ends. The CDR3 has 13 amino acids. The CDR3 sequence is CASSLGTGFEQYF. The part of the CDR3 DNA that was read is TGTGCCAGCAGCTTAGGTACAGGGTTCGAG.

In the case of this clone: Coverage ceases 3 residues before the CDR3 finishes, and the germline J gene fills in the end. The chain is built from TRBV6-1 and TRBJ1-5; 8 positions match TRBD1. CDR1 is MNHNS, CDR2 SASEGT, per germline. The ends lost 4 bases at V and 1 base at J; junction bases unmatched: 3. There are 15 residues in the CDR3. Incomplete CDR3 DNA: TGTGCCAGCAGTGCTCAGGGGGCAAGCAATCAGCCC. Encoded protein: CASSAQGASNQP. The CDR3 in its entirety is CASSAQGASNQPQHF.

Notes on this clone: The read stops 3 residues short of the end of the CDR3; the missing end is completed from the germline J gene. V is TRBV20-1 and J is TRBJ1-2; 8 bases line up with TRBD1. V lost 4 bases, J lost 4 bases, and 11 bases stayed unmatched. The CDR3 is 15 amino acids. Germline CDR1 and CDR2: DFQATT and SNEGSKA (reference sequence). The chain's CDR3 is CSAITGGGLTYGYTF. The sequenced CDR3 bases are TGCAGTGCTATCACAGGGGGTGGCTTAACCTATGGC.

Concerning this clone: With the read ending 3 residues before the CDR3 end, the germline J gene is used to fill in that end. This chain connects TRBV20-1 to TRBJ2-1; TRBD2 agrees at 8 bases. The length of the CDR3 is 17 residues. V gave up 0 bases and J gave up 8 bases; unmatched junction bases: 15. Germline V CDR1 and CDR2: DFQATT, SNEGSKA (reference sequence). The DNA read from the CDR3 is TGCAGTGCTAGAGAGAGAGGGGGGGTTAGCGGGGAGGATGAG. Amino acids: CSARERGGVSGEDE. The full CDR3 protein is CSARERGGVSGEDEQFF.

Of note for this clone: The read gets to within 3 residues of the CDR3 end, and the germline J gene fills in the rest. The rearrangement links TRBV5-4 to TRBJ1-2; 7 bases align to TRBD1. The V gene's germline CDR1 is SGHNT and CDR2 YYREEE (reference sequence). CDR3 length equals 13 residues. The ends lost 4 bases at V and 0 bases at J; junction bases unmatched: 0. Partial CDR3 DNA: TGTGCCAGCAGCGGGACAGCTAACTATGGC. Protein: CASSGTANYG. The whole CDR3 protein reads CASSGTANYGYTF. Full variable domain (outside the CDR3, taken from reference TRBV5-4 and TRBJ1-2): ETGVTQSPTHLIKTRGQQVTLRCSSQSGHNTVSWYQQALGQGPQFIFQYYREEENGRGNFPPRFSGLQFPNYSSELNVNALELDDSALYLCASSGTANYGYTFGSGTRLTVV.